This T cell receptor beta chain was sequenced during a study of OX40 agonist ivuxolimab in advanced cancers. About the research overall: Ivuxolimab, which is an agonistic anti-OX40 (CD134) antibody, was administered to the patients. The study gave patients intravenous ivuxolimab at 0.01 to 10 mg/kg every 2 weeks.

Study results and caveats: Among the lowest peripheral clonal expansion occurred in 0.1-3.0 mg/kg partial responders. With doses of 0.1 to 3.0 mg/kg, CD4+ and CD8+ blood T cells had undergone clonal expansion by week 6.

Germline-derived CDR1 and CDR2 are MDHEN and SYDVKM. This CDR3 comprises 15 residues. V trimming: 2 bases; J trimming: 5 bases; junction bases outside the gene matches: 8. Some clones are missing from TCRdb's copy, which holds only in-frame ones; the method was immunoSEQ multiplex PCR. In the table there are about 80,000 clones, roughly 87% of which are singletons. About this clone itself: Antigen specificity is unknown.

The material sequenced was CD4+ or CD8+ T cells sorted from blood, taken in a trial of the OX40 agonist ivuxolimab. The chain has TRBV28 and TRBJ1-1, with TRBD1 matching over 7 bases. The clonotype originates from an adult with an advanced solid tumor such as melanoma, head and neck, liver or kidney cancer. CDR3 DNA: TGTGCCAGCAGTTTACCCGGGACAGCCTGGACTGAAGCTTTCTTT. It translates to CASSLPGTAWTEAFF.